This is a list of T cell receptor beta chains from one sample in a study of T cell responses to AZD1222 COVID-19 vaccine. The assay was immunoSEQ multiplex PCR, and TCRdb's table has in-frame clones only and misses some. The sample carries 150,000 to 200,000 clones, approximately 94% recorded once. Source: peripheral blood, taken 28 days after the second AZD1222 dose. The receptor set was obtained from an adult who received the AZD1222 COVID-19 vaccine. The conserved cysteine and the conserved F or W are not part of the CDR3 here. Fields, in order: V gene, J gene, CDR3 protein.

V gene: TRBV5-1
J gene: TRBJ2-1
CDR3 protein: ASSRGRDEQF

V gene: TRBV14
J gene: TRBJ1-3
CDR3 protein: ASSQDVVGGRRNTIY

V gene: TRBV30
J gene: TRBJ2-4
CDR3 protein: AWSTGEGNIQY

V gene: TRBV19
J gene: TRBJ1-4
CDR3 protein: ASSPRYEKLF

V gene: TRBV29-1
J gene: TRBJ2-1
CDR3 protein: SANRDSGGNEQF

V gene: TRBV18
J gene: TRBJ1-1
CDR3 protein: ASSPQKGNTEAF

V gene: TRBV5-6
J gene: TRBJ1-5
CDR3 protein: ASSQTEYSNQPQH

V gene: TRBV29-1
J gene: TRBJ2-1
CDR3 protein: SASDFSSYNEQF

V gene: TRBV12-3/TRBV12-4
J gene: TRBJ1-1
CDR3 protein: ASSLIQGEAF

V gene: TRBV7-3
J gene: TRBJ2-2
CDR3 protein: ASSFLPGLAGGPGTGELF

V gene: TRBV5-1
J gene: TRBJ1-2
CDR3 protein: ASSLDSDYGYT

V gene: TRBV9
J gene: TRBJ1-2
CDR3 protein: ASSESGTGEGYT

V gene: TRBV4-3
J gene: TRBJ1-6
CDR3 protein: ASSPWYTTGNSPLH

V gene: TRBV6-1
J gene: TRBJ1-1
CDR3 protein: ASSEAWTGRGSTEAF

V gene: TRBV7-9
J gene: TRBJ2-7
CDR3 protein: ASSLGGPITGQGSYEQY

V gene: TRBV30
J gene: TRBJ1-5
CDR3 protein: AWSVQGDQPQH

V gene: TRBV5-8
J gene: TRBJ1-2
CDR3 protein: ASSISLP

V gene: TRBV25-1
J gene: TRBJ1-2
CDR3 protein: ASTDGPYGYT

V gene: TRBV19
J gene: TRBJ1-1
CDR3 protein: ASSMRGRGTEAF

V gene: TRBV6-1
J gene: TRBJ1-2
CDR3 protein: ASSDRNYGYT

V gene: TRBV5-6
J gene: TRBJ2-7
CDR3 protein: ASSFYYEQY

V gene: TRBV9
J gene: TRBJ1-2
CDR3 protein: ASSVDWQAGRDGYT

V gene: TRBV6-5
J gene: TRBJ2-7
CDR3 protein: ASIGSGSYEQY

V gene: TRBV6-2/TRBV6-3
J gene: TRBJ2-7
CDR3 protein: ASSYSRPYEQY

V gene: TRBV7-6
J gene: TRBJ1-4
CDR3 protein: ASSPSRDTYEKLF

V gene: TRBV29-1
J gene: TRBJ1-1
CDR3 protein: SVDRHQNTEAF

V gene: TRBV12-5
J gene: TRBJ2-1
CDR3 protein: ASGLGTSSYNEQF

V gene: TRBV18
J gene: TRBJ1-2
CDR3 protein: ASSPGLRCGYT

V gene: TRBV20-1
J gene: TRBJ2-6
CDR3 protein: SASGLGQGISGANVLT

V gene: TRBV6-1
J gene: TRBJ2-3
CDR3 protein: ASSEEGYLGQGTDTQY

V gene: TRBV12-5
J gene: TRBJ1-6
CDR3 protein: ASGLGGYGSPLH

V gene: TRBV4-2
J gene: TRBJ2-1
CDR3 protein: ASSQVGDSSYNEQF

V gene: TRBV3-1/TRBV3-2
J gene: TRBJ2-1
CDR3 protein: ASSHAQGNEQF

V gene: TRBV30
J gene: TRBJ2-7
CDR3 protein: AWSPLSYEQY